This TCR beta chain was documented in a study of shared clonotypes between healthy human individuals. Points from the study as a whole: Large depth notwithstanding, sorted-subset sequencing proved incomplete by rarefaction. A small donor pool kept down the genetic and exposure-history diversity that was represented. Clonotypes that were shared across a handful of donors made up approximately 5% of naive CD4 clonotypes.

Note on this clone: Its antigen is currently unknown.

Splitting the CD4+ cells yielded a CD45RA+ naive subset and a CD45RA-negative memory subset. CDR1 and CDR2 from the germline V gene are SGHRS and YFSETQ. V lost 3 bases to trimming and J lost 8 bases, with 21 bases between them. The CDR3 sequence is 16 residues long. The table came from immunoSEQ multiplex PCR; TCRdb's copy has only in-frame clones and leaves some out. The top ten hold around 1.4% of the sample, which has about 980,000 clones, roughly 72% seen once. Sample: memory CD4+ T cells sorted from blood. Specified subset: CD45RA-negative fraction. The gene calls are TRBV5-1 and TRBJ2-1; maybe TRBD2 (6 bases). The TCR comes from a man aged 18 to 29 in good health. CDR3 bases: TGCGCCAGCAGCTCCGGCGGGGCAACGACTACGTATGAGCAGTTCTTC. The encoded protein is CASSSGGATTTYEQFF.